Listed here are 11 T cell receptor beta chains from one sample, sequenced in a study of T-cell memory formation after mild COVID-19. Each CDR3 protein gets one entry after TCRdb re-called the 5' RACE reads with MiXCR. The repertoire holds tens of thousands of distinct CDR3 sequences, with around 25% as singletons. Sequences were obtained from PBMCs or a T cell subset sorted from them (not recorded which). Every receptor here comes from a man aged 18 to 35 who had mild COVID-19 (a few samples of this study predate the infection). Cell type and time point are not known.

V usage is TRBV7-9 and J usage is TRBJ2-5; possibly TRBD2 for D (5 bases). Germline V gene lookup returns CDR1 SEHNR and CDR2 FQNEAQ (reference sequence). V lost 7 bases and J lost 3, with 12 bases in between. The CDR3 consists of 13 residues. In DNA, the CDR3 is TGTGCCAGCATCGGCTCGGGAAAAGAGACCCAGTACTTC. It yields the protein CASIGSGKETQYF.

This sequence joins TRBV29-1 and TRBJ1-1; no clear D. CDR1 and CDR2 from the germline V gene are SQVTM and ANQGSEA. The germline V and J ends were trimmed by 5 bases and 0 bases, with 7 bases remaining between them. The CDR3 is made up of 12 amino acids. Here the CDR3 reads CSVLQMNTEAFF. The CDR3 coding sequence is TGCAGCGTTTTACAGATGAACACTGAAGCTTTCTTT. Full variable domain (outside the CDR3, taken from reference TRBV29-1 and TRBJ1-1): SAVISQKPSRDICQRGTSLTIQCQVDSQVTMMFWYRQQPGQSLTLIATANQGSEATYESGFVIDKFPISRPNLTFSTLTVSNMSPEDSSIYLCSVLQMNTEAFFGQGTRLTVV.

This clonotype was recorded a few times. V gene TRBV4-3 combines with J gene TRBJ2-2, with 7 bases identical to TRBD1. The CDR3 runs to 15 residues. V shed 4 bases, J shed 6 bases, and the junction held 8 bases outside the gene matches. The V gene's germline CDR1 is LGHNA and CDR2 YSLEER. CDR3 sequence reads: CASSRDRAPPGELFF. CDR3 DNA sequence: TGCGCCAGCAGCCGAGACAGGGCCCCCCCCGGGGAGCTGTTTTTT.

This chain links TRBV7-6 with TRBJ2-1; 9 bases line up with TRBD2. Germline V gene sequence: CDR1 SGHVS, CDR2 FNYEAQ. Trimming cost V 3 bases and J 9 bases; bases outside gene matches: 9. This CDR3 has 15 amino acids. The CDR3 protein is CASSFRREGRTEQFF. The CDR3, as DNA: TGTGCCAGCAGCTTCCGGCGGGAGGGAAGGACTGAGCAGTTCTTC.

The chain links TRBV7-2 to TRBJ1-5; D is ambiguous. The germline V gene encodes CDR1 SGHTA and CDR2 FQGNSA. V lost 2 bases to trimming and J lost 4 bases, with 3 bases between them. CDR3 length equals 12 residues. The CDR3, as DNA: TGTGCCAGCAGCTTACCTAATCAGCCCCAGCATTTT. It codes for CASSLPNQPQHF.

The rearrangement joins TRBV7-2 to TRBJ2-7; 9 bases fit TRBD1. Germline-derived CDR1 and CDR2 are SGHTA and FQGNSA. The CDR3 spans 14 residues. The trim removed 4 bases at V and 3 bases at J, leaving 4 bases unmatched. The CDR3 DNA follows: TGTGCCAGCAGCTCCTACAGGGGGCTCTACGAGCAGTACTTC. It encodes CASSSYRGLYEQYF.

There are a few counts of this clonotype. The V and J genes are TRBV12-3 or TRBV12-4 and TRBJ1-5; no clear D. The CDR3 totals 14 residues. V lost 4 bases and J lost 0, with 7 bases in between. The CDR3 protein is CASSWEASNQPQHF. The CDR3 DNA reads TGTGCCAGCAGTTGGGAAGCTAGCAATCAGCCCCAGCATTTT.

There are a few counts of this clonotype. The CDR3 DNA follows: TGTGCCAGCAGCGTAGATGGGAGCACAGATACGCAGTATTTT. Translation gives CASSVDGSTDTQYF. This chain links TRBV9 with TRBJ2-3; D ambiguous. The V and J ends lost 0 bases and 0 bases respectively, with 5 bases between them. Germline loops: CDR1 SGDLS, CDR2 YYNGEE. The CDR3 loop spans 14 amino acids.

The chain uses TRBV7-8 and TRBJ1-3; D perhaps matches TRBD1 (6 bases). Germline CDR1 is SGHVS and CDR2 is FQNEAQ. This CDR3 comprises 16 residues. V was clipped by 8 bases and J by 1 base, with 18 bases between them. CDR3: CASSGGRKDSGNTIYF. The DNA of the CDR3 is TGTGCCAGCTCTGGGGGCAGGAAGGATTCTGGAAACACCATATATTTT.

This rearrangement joins TRBV3-1 to TRBJ1-2, with D hard to call. Germline CDR1 is LGHDT and CDR2 is YNNKEL (reference sequence). This CDR3 comprises 13 residues. Trimming took off 0 bases at V and 9 bases at J, with 11 bases between the two ends. The CDR3 DNA sequence: TGTGCCAGCAGCCAAGAAGGCCGGAAAAGCTACACCTTC. This gives the protein CASSQEGRKSYTF.

This clonotype was observed a handful of times. The chain couples TRBV4-1 to TRBJ2-2, with TRBD1 identical over 12 bases. Germline assignment: CDR1 MGHRA and CDR2 YSYEKL. The CDR3 length is 17 residues. J lost 5 bases, V lost 4 bases, and 8 bases had no gene match. The CDR3 protein is CASSRAGTGGKTGELFF. DNA for the CDR3: TGCGCCAGCAGCCGAGCCGGGACAGGGGGCAAGACCGGGGAGCTGTTTTTT.